Described below is a single T cell receptor (beta chain) sequence and its context. This entry is derived from a study of blood T cell repertoires in COVID-19. Study summary: The analysed material was cDNA or gDNA that came from T cells, B-cell-depleted T cells, or PBMCs.

The CDR3 runs 18 residues. V lost 4 bases to trimming and J lost 4 bases; unmatched junction nucleotides: 14. Germline lookup yields CDR1 MNHNS and CDR2 SASEGT. The protocol was immunoSEQ multiplex PCR, while the TCRdb copy is restricted to in-frame clones and leaves out a portion. The data hold approximately 250,000 clones, with nearly 85% observed a single time. This clonotype was obtained from a human donor in a cohort sampled during active COVID-19. The sample taken for sequencing was peripheral blood. The rearrangement uses TRBV6-1 and TRBJ2-5; 11 bases are shared with TRBD2. Here the CDR3 DNA reads TGTGCCAGCAGTGGAGATTTAGCGGGAGGGCCTGTTGGAGAGACCCAGTACTTC. It translates to CASSGDLAGGPVGETQYF.